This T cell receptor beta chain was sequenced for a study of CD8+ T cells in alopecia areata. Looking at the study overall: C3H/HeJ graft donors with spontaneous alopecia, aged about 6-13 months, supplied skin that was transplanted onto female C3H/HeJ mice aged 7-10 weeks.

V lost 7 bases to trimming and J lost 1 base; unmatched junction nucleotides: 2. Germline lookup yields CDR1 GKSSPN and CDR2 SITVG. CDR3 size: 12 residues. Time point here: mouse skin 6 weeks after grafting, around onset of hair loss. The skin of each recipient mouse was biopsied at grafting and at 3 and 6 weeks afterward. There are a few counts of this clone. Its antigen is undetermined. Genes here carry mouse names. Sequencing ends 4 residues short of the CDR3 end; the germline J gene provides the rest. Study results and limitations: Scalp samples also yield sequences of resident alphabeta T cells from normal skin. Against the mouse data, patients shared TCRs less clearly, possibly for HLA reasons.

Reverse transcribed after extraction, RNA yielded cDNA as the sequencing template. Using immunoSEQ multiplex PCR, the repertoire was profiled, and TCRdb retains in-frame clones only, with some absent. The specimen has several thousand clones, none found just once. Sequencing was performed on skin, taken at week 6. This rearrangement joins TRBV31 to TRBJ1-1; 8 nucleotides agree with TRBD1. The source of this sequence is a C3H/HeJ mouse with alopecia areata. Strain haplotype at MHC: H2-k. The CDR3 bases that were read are TGTGCCTACAGGGGGGAAAACACA. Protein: CAYRGENT. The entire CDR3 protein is CAYRGENTEVFF.